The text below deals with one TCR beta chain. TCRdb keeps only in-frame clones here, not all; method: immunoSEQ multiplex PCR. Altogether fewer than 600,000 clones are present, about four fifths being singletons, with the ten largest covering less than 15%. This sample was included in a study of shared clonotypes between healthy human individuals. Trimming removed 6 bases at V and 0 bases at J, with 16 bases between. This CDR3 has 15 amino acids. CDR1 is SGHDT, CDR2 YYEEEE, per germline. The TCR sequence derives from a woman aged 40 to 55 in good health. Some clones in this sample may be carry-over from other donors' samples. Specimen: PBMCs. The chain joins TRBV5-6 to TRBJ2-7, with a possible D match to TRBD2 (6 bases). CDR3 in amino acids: CASTLGGWISYEQYF. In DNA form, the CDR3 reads TGTGCCAGCACCCTCGGAGGGTGGATCTCCTACGAGCAGTACTTC. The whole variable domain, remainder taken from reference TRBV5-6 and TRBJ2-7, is DAGVTQSPTHLIKTRGQQVTLRCSPKSGHDTVSWYQQALGQGPQFIFQYYEEEERQRGNFPDRFSGHQFPNYSSELNVNALLLGDSALYLCASTLGGWISYEQYFGPGTRLTVT.